The text below deals with one TCR beta chain. Its binding antigen is unknown. No much larger clonotype is one base removed from it; base qualities were not supplied. This sample stems from a study of OX40 agonist ivuxolimab in advanced cancers. Study-wide context: Ivuxolimab was an agonistic, fully human IgG2 monoclonal antibody directed against OX40 (CD134), a costimulatory receptor. Partial responses occurred in three dose-escalation patients: two with cutaneous melanoma and one with hepatocellular carcinoma. The monotherapy dose-escalation portion (N ≈ 57 patients) of the phase I ivuxolimab trial is reported in the paper. Patients were allowed to have had prior anti-PD-1, anti-PD-L1 or anti-CTLA-4 therapy, and around 41% of the dose-escalation patients had previously received checkpoint inhibitors. Of the approximately 50 dose-escalation patients, hepatocellular carcinoma was present in around 20, melanoma in approximately 15, renal cell carcinoma in 9 and head and neck cancer in 9. Intravenous ivuxolimab was administered to patients every 2 weeks at six dose levels: 0.01, 0.1, 0.3, 1.5, 3 and 10 mg/kg. Peripheral TCRbeta sequencing was intended to test whether TCR sequence diversity was altered and clonal T-cell expansion was caused by ivuxolimab. In the dose-escalation cohort, 65% to 90% of patients were male, and the mean age was roughly 60 years, with a range of about 20 to 90.

Broad study findings and their caveats: Low levels of normalized T-cell clonal expansion were also seen in some nonresponding patients. Partial responders in the 0.1-3.0 mg/kg groups had among the lowest normalized peripheral clonal expansion, especially among CD8+ T cells. On average, CD8+ T cells showed more expanded clones than CD4+ T cells after ivuxolimab. Clonal expansion of both CD4+ and CD8+ blood T cells was observed from baseline to week 6 at doses 0.1 to 3.0 mg/kg. The antigen specificity of the peripheral T cells that underwent clonal expansion was not determined.

To sequence the TCRbeta CDR3 region, genomic DNA was isolated from the sorted cells. TCRbeta CDR3 regions were sequenced using the immunoSEQ Assay. Drawn from immuneACCESS, this table holds only the in-frame rearrangements with V and J called that TCRdb kept. Clones are partly lost; checked studies trace under half to an unresolved V gene and leave the rest unexplained. The sample has over 60,000 clones on record, 80% to 90% of them singletons. The ten largest clones capture approximately 0.94% of the sample. Patients with autoimmune disease history or receiving systemic immunosuppression were excluded from the trial. Peripheral blood for TCR sequencing was collected from all dose cohorts at baseline, on cycle 4 day 1, and on cycle 7 day 1. Samples were obtained from an open-label, multicenter, first-in-human phase I dose-escalation trial of ivuxolimab. The trial enrolled adults with locally advanced or metastatic head and neck squamous cell, hepatocellular, melanoma or renal cell carcinoma. Before TCR sequencing, CD4+ T cells and CD8+ T cells were sorted from peripheral blood as separate populations.

The junction shows trimming of 4 bases on V and 0 bases on J, and the gene matches do not reach 9 bases of it. The CDR3 spans 17 residues, from the cysteine through the phenylalanine. The sequence is cut down to CDR3 DNA, 51 bases in frame from base 1. The sample consisted of CD4+ or CD8+ T cells sorted from blood, taken in a trial of the OX40 agonist ivuxolimab. The sequence joins TRBV5-3 to TRBJ1-1, and TRBD1 aligns with 10 junction nucleotides. TRBV5-3 is an ORF; its function is uncertain. The TCR was taken from an adult with an advanced solid tumor such as melanoma, head and neck, liver or kidney cancer. The DNA sequence follows: TGTGCCAGAAGCGCTGACAGGGGGCGATTGATGAACACTGAAGCTTTCTTT. It encodes CARSADRGRLMNTEAFF.